This TCR beta chain stems from a study of regulatory T cells in long-lasting Graves disease. Overall study context: The antithyroid drugs taken by newly diagnosed Graves' patients had been used for under 3 months.

Stated time point: newly diagnosed GD, antithyroid drugs for less than 3 months. PBMCs provided the RNA from which the TCR library was made. Graves' disease diagnosis relied on American Thyroid Association guidelines. Patients of an endocrinology department in Xi'an, China, were included. The CDR3 has 16 residues. V was clipped by 6 bases and J by 3 bases; unmatched bases: 7. CDR1 and CDR2 from the germline V gene are MNHNS and SASEGT. In building TCR beta libraries, iRepertoire HTBI primers were used together with Arm-PCR of CDR3 regions. MiXCR, run by TCRdb on the multiplex PCR reads, gives a single entry per CDR3 protein. The table shows about 220,000 distinct CDR3 sequences, with about 19% occurring only once. This sample also belongs to another study, concerning T cells in Graves' hyperthyroidism and ophthalmopathy. From that second work: Diagnosis rested on symptoms, serum thyroxine and TRAb, thyroid ultrasound, and orbital computed tomography.

The chain combines TRBV6-1 with TRBJ2-3; 12 nucleotides agree with TRBD2. The starting material was peripheral blood mononuclear cells (PBMCs), obtained at new diagnosis, from a patient treated with antithyroid drugs. The sequence was collected from a woman in her 30s with Graves disease. CDR3 sequence (DNA): TGTGCCAGCAGGCCGAGGACTAGCGGGAAAACAGATACGCAGTATTTT. This encodes CASRPRTSGKTDTQYF.